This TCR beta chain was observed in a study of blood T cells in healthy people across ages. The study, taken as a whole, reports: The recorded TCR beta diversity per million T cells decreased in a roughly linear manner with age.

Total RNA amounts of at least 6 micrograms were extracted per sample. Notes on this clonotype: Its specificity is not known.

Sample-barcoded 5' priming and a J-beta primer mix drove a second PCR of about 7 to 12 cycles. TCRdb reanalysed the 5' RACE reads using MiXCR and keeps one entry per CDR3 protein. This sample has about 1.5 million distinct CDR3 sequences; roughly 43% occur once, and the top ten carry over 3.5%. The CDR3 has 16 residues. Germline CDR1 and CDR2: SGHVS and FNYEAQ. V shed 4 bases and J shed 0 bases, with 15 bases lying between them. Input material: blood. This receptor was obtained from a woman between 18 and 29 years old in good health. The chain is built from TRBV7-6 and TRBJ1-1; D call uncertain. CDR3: CASSSGLNGLNTEAFF. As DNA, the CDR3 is TGTGCCAGCAGCTCCGGACTGAATGGCTTGAACACTGAAGCTTTCTTT.